This T cell receptor beta chain was recovered during a study of cytomegalovirus exposure and HLA in healthy donors. Looking at the study overall: Drawn from HLA-typed donors, tens of millions of unique TCRs were held in an early data release.

This clone was seen only a few times. These donors counted as nominally healthy when sampled, but unrecorded immune exposures were likely. V shed 0 bases and J shed 7 bases, with 12 bases lying between them. The CDR3 loop spans 14 amino acids. Per germline, CDR1 LGHNA and CDR2 YSLEER. 13 Jbeta primers and 60 Vbeta primers were used for the PCR. Sequencing was performed with immunoSEQ multiplex PCR; in TCRdb, only in-frame clones are kept and a portion is missing. This sample has 120,000 or so clones, with more than 15% found just once. The V gene is TRBV4-3, the J gene TRBJ1-1; D is unresolved. This TCR was sampled from a female donor in good health and CMV-seropositive. Sample: PBMCs. The CDR3 coding sequence is TGCGCCAGCAGCCAAGATCTAAGCTCCGGTGAAGCTTTCTTT. Translation: CASSQDLSSGEAFF.